The 25 T cell receptor beta chains listed next were all sequenced from one sample in a study of regulatory T cells in long-lasting Graves disease (dated by TCRdb to the early 2020s). This specimen's time point label, interpreted: newly diagnosed GD, antithyroid drugs for less than 3 months. For both TCR sequencing and RNA sequencing, RNA was extracted from PBMCs in TRIzol. Library generation was performed with multiplex PCR. The instrument given in TCRdb is Illumina HiSeq 4000. TCR beta libraries were built with iRepertoire HTBI primers and Arm-PCR amplification of CDR3 regions. The public reads were quality trimmed at Q25 with fastp and then assembled into clones with MiXCR by TCRdb, keeping productive beta chains. Every CDR3 protein is listed once, alongside the most common genes and DNA of its rows. Within this sample are 420,000 or so distinct CDR3 sequences, with less than 20% of them counted one time only. Around 23% of the sample is in the top ten clones.

The data also belong to a second study, concerning T cells in Graves' hyperthyroidism and ophthalmopathy.

The source was peripheral blood mononuclear cells (PBMCs), collected at new diagnosis, from a patient treated with antithyroid drugs. These receptor sequences come from a woman between 18 and 29 years old with Graves disease. Donor details come from another sample of the same person, matched by shared clones.

This clonotype was seen only a few times. The V call is TRBV20-1, the J call TRBJ2-3; D is possibly TRBD2 (6 bases). Trimming shortened V by 5 bases and J by 0 bases, and 15 bases separated the two germline ends. CDR3 size: 15 residues. The germline CDR1 and CDR2 sequences are DFQATT and SNEGSKA (reference sequence). CDR3 DNA: TGCAGTGCTCAACCCCGGGAGTGGAGCACAGATACGCAGTATTTT. Residues: CSAQPREWSTDTQYF.

Many counts were recorded for this clonotype. The chain links TRBV5-1 to TRBJ2-1, with TRBD2 identical over 9 bases. V shed 2 bases and J 9 bases; nucleotides not matched to a gene: 15. CDR1 and CDR2 from the germline V gene are SGHRS and YFSETQ. This CDR3 is 17 amino acids long. CDR3 protein: CASSFRMRTSGLGEQFF. In DNA form, the CDR3 reads TGCGCCAGCAGCTTCCGAATGAGAACTAGCGGGTTGGGTGAGCAGTTCTTC.

The V and J genes are TRBV12-3 or TRBV12-4 and TRBJ1-3, with 8 bases matching TRBD1. Trimming cost V 5 bases and J 7 bases; bases outside gene matches: 4. This CDR3 has 13 amino acids. The CDR3 DNA sequence: TGTGCCAGCAGTACCGGACAGGGTAACACCATATATTTT. Translated: CASSTGQGNTIYF.

In this sample, this clonotype turned up many times. This CDR3 reads CASMDSNGYEQYF. CDR3 nucleotide sequence: TGTGCCAGCATGGATAGTAACGGCTACGAGCAGTACTTC. V usage is TRBV6-1 and J usage is TRBJ2-7; unclear D gene. Germline V gives CDR1 MNHNS, CDR2 SASEGT. Trimming removed 7 bases at V and 3 bases at J, with 13 bases between. This CDR3 spans 13 amino acids.

In this sample, this clonotype turned up a few times. The chain links TRBV19 to TRBJ2-7, with D perhaps given as TRBD1 or TRBD2 (5 bases each). Germline V gene sequence: CDR1 LNHDA, CDR2 SQIVND (reference sequence). Trimming removed 6 bases from V and 3 bases from J, with 12 bases in between. The CDR3 contains 13 residues. This chain's CDR3 is CASSRGSDYEQYF. The CDR3 nucleotides are TGTGCCAGTAGCCGGGGCTCTGACTACGAGCAGTACTTC. Complete variable domain (other parts from reference TRBV19 and TRBJ2-7): DGGITQSPKYLFRKEGQNVTLSCEQNLNHDAMYWYRQDPGQGLRLIYYSQIVNDFQKGDIAEGYSVSREKKESFPLTVTSAQKNPTAFYLCASSRGSDYEQYFGPGTRLTVT.

In its sample, this clonotype was seen many times. This sequence joins TRBV28 and TRBJ2-3, with 8 bases aligning to TRBD2. The CDR3 length is 16 residues. The junction had 9 bases not matched to a gene; V was cut back by 7 bases and J by 0 bases. Germline CDR1 reads MDHEN; CDR2 reads SYDVKM. DNA of the CDR3: TGTGCCAGCACGGGGGGGCCAACCGGAAGCACAGATACGCAGTATTTT. Protein product: CASTGGPTGSTDTQYF.

This clonotype was counted many times. The chain combines TRBV20-1 with TRBJ2-7, with no clear D. CDR1 and CDR2 (germline): DFQATT, SNEGSKA (reference sequence). This CDR3 comprises 10 residues. Deletions cut 6 bases from V and 4 bases from J, with 7 bases between. The chain's CDR3 is CSAAGYEQYF. The CDR3 coding sequence is TGCAGTGCGGCTGGTTACGAGCAGTACTTC.

This clonotype was detected ten times or more. The chain combines TRBV29-1 with TRBJ2-1, with a weak D call TRBD1 (5 bases). This CDR3 comprises 13 residues. V shed 3 bases and J shed 3 bases, with 9 bases lying between them. CDR1 and CDR2 from the germline V gene are SQVTM and ANQGSEA. The CDR3 bases are TGCAGCGTTGAGGGGCGTTTCTACAATGAGCAGTTCTTC. It is translated as CSVEGRFYNEQFF.

V is TRBV5-4 and J is TRBJ1-5; D remains unclear. V lost 0 bases to trimming and J lost 3 bases, with 10 bases between them. The CDR3 has 15 amino acids. Germline V CDR1 and CDR2: SGHNT, YYREEE (reference sequence). This chain's CDR3 is CASSLAGRPNQPQHF. The CDR3 DNA follows: TGTGCCAGCAGCTTGGCCGGGAGACCCAATCAGCCCCAGCATTTT.

V usage is TRBV30 and J usage is TRBJ1-2; D perhaps matches TRBD1 (5 bases). Germline-derived CDR1 and CDR2 are GTSNPN and SVGIG (reference sequence). The CDR3 covers 13 residues. V gave up 3 bases and J gave up 3 bases, with 11 bases separating them. The CDR3 sequence: CAWSVGDHYGYTF. Written as DNA, the CDR3 is TGTGCCTGGAGCGTTGGGGACCACTATGGCTACACCTTC.

This clonotype occurred many times. V is TRBV10-2 and J is TRBJ2-7; D gene uncertain. V lost 3 bases and J 3 bases, leaving 6 bases between the germline ends. Germline V CDR1 and CDR2: WSHSY, SAAADI. The CDR3 runs to 12 residues. The CDR3 bases are TGCGCCAGCAGTGATGGCAGCTACGAGCAGTACTTC. It yields the protein CASSDGSYEQYF.

To note about this clonotype: Possible read error: a much larger clone is one base away. The CDR3 carries no conserved terminal phenylalanine or tryptophan, so it likely arises from a read error. The genes are TRBV7-9 and TRBJ1-5; 7 nucleotides agree with TRBD1. Trimming cost V 1 base and J 6 bases; bases outside gene matches: 6. CDR1 and CDR2 from the germline V gene are SEHNR and FQNEAQ (reference sequence). This CDR3 contains 15 residues. In DNA, the CDR3 is TGTGCCAGCAGCTTAGAAAGACAGGGCGGTCAGCCCCAGCATGTT. Residues: CASSLERQGGQPQHV.

There are many counts of this clonotype. This chain links TRBV12-3 or TRBV12-4 with TRBJ1-5, with unresolved D. Trimming left V 4 bases short and J 11 bases short, with 12 bases between. This CDR3 region has 12 residues. The CDR3 DNA follows: TGTGCCAGCAGTTGGTGGGGTGAAGCCCAGCATTTT. Protein: CASSWWGEAQHF.

V and J are TRBV19 and TRBJ2-3; D is perhaps TRBD2 (7 bases). This CDR3 is 15 amino acids long. The V and J ends lost 6 bases and 5 bases respectively, with 18 bases between them. Germline values: CDR1 LNHDA, CDR2 SQIVND (reference sequence). The CDR3 here is CASSSGGYHEDTQYF. CDR3 sequence (DNA): TGTGCCAGTAGCTCGGGGGGCTACCACGAAGATACGCAGTATTTT.

Concerning this clonotype: A much larger clone differs by one base, so this may be a read error. This chain connects TRBV7-8 to TRBJ2-1, with 8 positions matching TRBD2. V gave up 5 bases and J gave up 10 bases; unmatched junction bases: 16. This CDR3 has 16 amino acids. Germline-derived CDR1 and CDR2 are SGHVS and FQNEAQ. This CDR3 is CASSPQGVVAGWEQFF. The CDR3 nucleotides read TGTGCCAGCAGCCCACAAGGGGTTGTAGCGGGATGGGAGCAGTTCTTC.

The V gene is TRBV5-1, the J gene TRBJ2-4; D might be TRBD2 (5 bases). CDR3 length: 16 residues. Germline CDR1 SGHRS, CDR2 YFSETQ. The V end was cut by 1 base, the J end by 5 bases, with 16 bases between. The CDR3 coding sequence is TGCGCCAGCAGCTTGTGGGTCCGGGGTAGGGAAAACATTCAGTACTTC. It codes for CASSLWVRGRENIQYF.

There are many counts of this clonotype. The DNA is omitted, as the CDR3 cannot be located on it reliably, and the CDR3 follows TCRdb's listing. This chain connects TRBV2 to TRBJ2-2; the table's D call of TRBD2 was not tested on the DNA. The germline CDR1 and CDR2 sequences are SNHLY and FYNNEI. 17 amino acids form the CDR3, both terminal residues included. CDR3 residues: CASILASGRRNTGELFF.

Remarks on this clonotype: This may be a read error, as it is one base from a much larger clone. The chain links TRBV7-3 to TRBJ2-1; D is possibly TRBD2 (6 bases). The CDR3 is 18 residues long. Germline CDR1 and CDR2: SGHTA and FQGTGA. CDR3 sequence reads: CASSPSPLALSSYNEQSF. CDR3 nucleotide sequence: TGTGCCAGCAGCCCCAGCCCCCTAGCGCTGAGCTCCTACAATGAGCAGTCCTTC.

This clonotype was counted many times. The chain recombines TRBV20-1 with TRBJ2-5; 11 bases align to TRBD1. V was clipped by 6 bases and J by 2 bases; unmatched bases: 5. Per the germline V gene, CDR1 is DFQATT and CDR2 is SNEGSKA (reference sequence). The CDR3 is made up of 14 amino acids. In nucleotides, the CDR3 is TGCAGTGCAACCGGGACAGGGGGTCAAGAGACCCAGTACTTC. Translating it yields CSATGTGGQETQYF.

This clonotype has a count of ten or more. This chain connects TRBV6-1 to TRBJ2-1; 10 positions match TRBD2. CDR3 size: 15 residues. The germline CDR1 and CDR2 sequences are MNHNS and SASEGT. The V gene end was trimmed by 6 bases and the J gene end by 2 bases; junction bases not matched to a gene: 4. The chain's CDR3 is CASRDLAGAYNEQFF. CDR3 DNA sequence: TGTGCCAGCAGGGATCTAGCGGGGGCCTACAATGAGCAGTTCTTC.

A note on this clonotype: A read error may be the cause here, since a much bigger clone is one base away. The V gene is TRBV7-9, the J gene TRBJ2-3; TRBD2 agrees at 10 bases. The CDR3 is 15 amino acids. Germline V CDR1 and CDR2: SEHNR, FQNEAQ (reference sequence). The CDR3 nucleotides are TGTGCCATCAGCTTATCAAGCGGGAGGGCAGATACGCAGTATTTT. Its translation is CAISLSSGRADTQYF.

Only a few counts were recorded for this clonotype. Here the CDR3 omits its conserved ending phenylalanine or tryptophan, so a read error is the likely source. This chain links TRBV20-1 with TRBJ2-1; 7 bases agree with TRBD1. The CDR3 runs to 14 residues. From germline, CDR1 is DFQATT and CDR2 SNEGSKA (reference sequence). Here the CDR3 DNA reads TGCAGTGCCCCAGGGGGAGAGTCCTACAATGGGCAGTTCGTC. It specifies CSAPGGESYNGQFV.

There are many counts of this clonotype. The chain recombines TRBV28 with TRBJ1-2; a possible D gene is TRBD1 (5 bases). The ends were cut back, 5 bases at V and 4 bases at J, with 14 bases in the middle. The CDR3 sequence is 14 residues long. Per the germline V gene, CDR1 is MDHEN and CDR2 is SYDVKM. In nucleotides, the CDR3 is TGTGCCAGCAGTACGCTCAGGGTAATCTATGGCTACACCTTC. Protein product: CASSTLRVIYGYTF.

This clonotype appeared many times. This chain links TRBV30 with TRBJ2-1; TRBD2 agrees at 8 bases. CDR1 and CDR2 (germline): GTSNPN, SVGIG (reference sequence). This CDR3 has 14 residues. V dropped 0 bases and J dropped 8; count of bases not matched to a gene: 6. The CDR3 reads CAWSVLAAIDEQFF. CDR3 DNA: TGTGCCTGGAGTGTACTAGCGGCAATAGATGAGCAGTTCTTC.

This clonotype has just a few counts. The chain couples TRBV18 to TRBJ2-7; D is ambiguous. The germline V and J ends were trimmed by 3 bases and 6 bases, with 12 bases remaining between them. Germline lookup yields CDR1 KGHSH and CDR2 LQKENI. This CDR3 has 13 amino acids. Here the CDR3 reads CASSPSPITEQYF. In DNA, the CDR3 is TGTGCCAGCTCACCCTCGCCTATCACCGAGCAGTACTTC.